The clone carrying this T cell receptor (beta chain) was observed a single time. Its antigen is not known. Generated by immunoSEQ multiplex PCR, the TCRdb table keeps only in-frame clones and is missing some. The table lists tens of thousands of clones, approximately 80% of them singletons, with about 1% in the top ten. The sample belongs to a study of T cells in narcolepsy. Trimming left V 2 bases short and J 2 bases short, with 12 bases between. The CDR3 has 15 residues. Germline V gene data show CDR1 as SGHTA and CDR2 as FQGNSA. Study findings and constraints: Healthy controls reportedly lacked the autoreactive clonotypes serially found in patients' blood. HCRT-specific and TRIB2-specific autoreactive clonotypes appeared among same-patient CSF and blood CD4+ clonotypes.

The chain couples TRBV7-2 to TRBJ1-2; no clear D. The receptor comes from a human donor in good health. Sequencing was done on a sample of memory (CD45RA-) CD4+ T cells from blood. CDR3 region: CASSLIRAANYGYTF. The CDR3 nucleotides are TGTGCCAGCAGCTTAATTAGGGCAGCCAACTATGGCTACACCTTC.